These 5 T cell receptor beta chains were sequenced from one sample in a study of CD8+ T cells in alopecia areata. Extracted RNA was reverse transcribed, and the resulting cDNA served as sequencing template. Sequencing was performed with immunoSEQ multiplex PCR; in TCRdb, only in-frame clones are kept and a portion is missing. The profile shows around 140,000 clones, about 60% of them singletons. The sequencing used CD4+ T cells sorted from blood, collected at week 0. The receptors come from a human donor with alopecia areata.

V and J are TRBV23-1 and TRBJ1-2; TRBD1 agrees at 7 bases. TRBV23-1 is filed as an ORF, its function uncertain. This CDR3 spans 14 amino acids. The V and J ends lost 3 bases and 5 bases, in that order; junction bases with no gene match: 6. The CDR3 sequence: CASSHDRVGYGYTF. The CDR3 DNA reads TGCGCCAGCAGTCATGACAGGGTGGGATATGGCTACACCTTC.

The rearrangement joins TRBV9 to TRBJ1-6; D ambiguous. V shed 0 bases and J shed 8 bases, with 6 bases lying between them. Germline lookup yields CDR1 SGDLS and CDR2 YYNGEE. This CDR3 region has 13 residues. DNA of the CDR3: TGTGCCAGCAGCGTAGTAGGTGATTCACCCCTCCACTTT. It translates to CASSVVGDSPLHF.

The chain recombines TRBV7-8 with TRBJ2-7, with 11 positions matching TRBD1. Germline V gives CDR1 SGHVS, CDR2 FQNEAQ. The ends lost 4 bases at V and 5 bases at J; junction bases unmatched: 10. CDR3 length: 16 amino acids. CDR3 DNA: TGTGCCAGCAGCTCTCGGACAGGGGGCATTCGAGACGAGCAGTACTTC. This sequence encodes CASSSRTGGIRDEQYF.

In its sample, this clone was seen once. The gene calls are TRBV29-1 and TRBJ1-4, with TRBD1 identical over 7 bases. CDR1 is SQVTM and CDR2 is ANQGSEA in the germline V gene. With 4 bases clipped from V and 14 bases from J, the junction kept 10 bases outside the gene matches. CDR3 size: 12 residues. CDR3 DNA sequence: TGCAGCGTTGGGACAGGCCTCGGAAGGCTGTTTTTT. It translates to CSVGTGLGRLFF.

This sequence joins TRBV5-1 and TRBJ2-1; perhaps TRBD2 as D (5 bases). There are 16 residues in the CDR3. CDR1 is SGHRS, CDR2 YFSETQ, per germline. Trimming left V 4 bases short and J 2 bases short, with 16 bases between. The CDR3 DNA follows: TGCGCCAGCAGCCGGGAAGTAGCTGCTACCTACAATGAGCAGTTCTTC. The encoded protein is CASSREVAATYNEQFF.